The 24 T cell receptor beta chains below come from one sample, sequenced in a study of regulatory T cells. Overall study findings and caveats: Hydrophobic residues at CDR3 positions 6 and 7 were enriched in conventional CD4+ T cells of CD3G-deficient patients.

The antigens of these receptors remain unknown. Primers: 52 TRBV forward and 13 TRBJ reverse. Assay: immunoSEQ multiplex PCR; the TCRdb copy retains only in-frame clones and omits some. Found here are roughly 32,000 clones, roughly 90% of them singletons; the top ten hold more than 2%. Sequenced sample: conventional CD4+ T cells sorted from blood. The receptor set was obtained from a person under 30 with CD3G deficiency.

The chain uses TRBV29-1 and TRBJ2-5; 8 bases agree with TRBD2. CDR1 and CDR2 (germline): SQVTM, ANQGSEA. Germline trimming cut 0 bases from V and 5 bases from J; bases unmatched to any gene: 11. The CDR3 is made up of 16 amino acids. This CDR3 is CSVEETAGATGETQYF. CDR3 DNA: TGCAGCGTTGAAGAGACAGCGGGAGCAACCGGGGAGACCCAGTACTTC. Complete variable domain (other parts from reference TRBV29-1 and TRBJ2-5): SAVISQKPSRDICQRGTSLTIQCQVDSQVTMMFWYRQQPGQSLTLIATANQGSEATYESGFVIDKFPISRPNLTFSTLTVSNMSPEDSSIYLCSVEETAGATGETQYFGPGTRLLVL.

In this sample, this clone turned up once. CDR3 region: CASSRDRYNEQFF. The CDR3 region has the DNA TGTGCCAGCAGTCGGGACAGGTACAATGAGCAGTTCTTC. The V call is TRBV27, the J call TRBJ2-1; 8 positions agree with TRBD1. The CDR3 totals 13 residues. The trim removed 5 bases at V and 4 bases at J, leaving 1 base unmatched. CDR1 is MNHEY and CDR2 is SMNVEV in the germline V gene (reference sequence).

CDR3 amino acids: CAWSVGGGQFF. In nucleotides, the CDR3 is TGTGCCTGGAGTGTAGGGGGGGGGCAGTTCTTC. The V gene is TRBV30, the J gene TRBJ2-1, with TRBD2 as a possible D gene (7 bases). Per the germline V gene, CDR1 is GTSNPN and CDR2 is SVGIG (reference sequence). This CDR3 region has 11 residues. Trimming shortened V by 0 bases and J by 12 bases, and 9 bases separated the two germline ends.

CDR3 region: CAWSKGLFNYGYTF. The CDR3 DNA reads as TGTGCCTGGAGTAAGGGACTCTTTAACTATGGCTACACCTTC. This chain joins TRBV30 and TRBJ1-2, with D possibly matching TRBD1 (5 bases). CDR1 is GTSNPN and CDR2 is SVGIG in the germline V gene (reference sequence). The V gene lost 2 bases and the J gene lost 1 base, with 11 bases spanning the gap. The CDR3 is made up of 14 amino acids.

This sequence joins TRBV19 and TRBJ2-1; 10 nucleotides align to TRBD1. This CDR3 comprises 15 residues. CDR1 is LNHDA and CDR2 is SQIVND in the germline V gene (reference sequence). V was clipped by 9 bases and J by 5 bases; unmatched bases: 10. DNA of the CDR3: TGTGCCAGCAGTTCCGGGACAGGGGCTCACAATGAGCAGTTCTTC. This codes for CASSSGTGAHNEQFF.

V is TRBV6-6 and J is TRBJ2-5; TRBD1 matches 10 bases. The trim removed 6 bases at V and 5 bases at J, leaving 6 bases unmatched. The CDR3 loop spans 14 amino acids. Germline CDR1 MNHNY, CDR2 SVGAGI (reference sequence). The CDR3 nucleotides read TGTGCCAGCAGGAAGGGACAGGGGTTGGAGACCCAGTACTTC. Translated, it gives CASRKGQGLETQYF.

This clone occurred once. The genes are TRBV6-1 and TRBJ2-5; D is undetermined. The J call may be wrong; the DNA end is better matched by TRBJ2-7. Per germline, CDR1 MNHNS and CDR2 SASEGT. The CDR3 loop spans 11 amino acids. The CDR3 protein is CASRVSYEQYF. For the CDR3, the DNA is TGTGCCAGCAGGGTCTCCTACGAGCAGTACTTC.

The J gene is TRBJ1-4, the V gene TRBV6-1; D uncertain. The CDR3 extends over 14 amino acids. V was pared by 6 bases and J by 0 bases, with 8 bases between. Germline V gene lookup returns CDR1 MNHNS and CDR2 SASEGT. The CDR3 is CASRRSSTNEKLFF. The CDR3 bases are TGTGCCAGCAGACGCAGTTCAACTAATGAAAAACTGTTTTTT.

The V gene is TRBV28, the J gene TRBJ2-2; the D gene could be TRBD1 or TRBD2 (6 bases each). This CDR3 has 14 amino acids. Between the trimmed V and J ends, which lost 3 bases and 4 bases, there was a span of 9 bases. Germline CDR1 and CDR2: MDHEN and SYDVKM. The chain's CDR3 is CASSLEGVTGELFF. The CDR3 bases are TGTGCCAGCAGTTTGGAGGGGGTCACCGGGGAGCTGTTTTTT.

This chain connects TRBV6-6 to TRBJ1-1; TRBD1 agrees at 9 bases. The CDR3 is made up of 13 amino acids. The junction had 4 bases not matched to a gene; V was cut back by 9 bases and J by 2 bases. CDR1 is MNHNY, CDR2 SVGAGI, per germline (reference sequence). In DNA, the CDR3 is TGTGCCAGTAGGGACAGGGATAACACTGAAGCTTTCTTT. It encodes CASRDRDNTEAFF.

The J gene is TRBJ2-2, the V gene TRBV28; D may be TRBD1 (5 bases). Looked up from germline, CDR1 is MDHEN and CDR2 is SYDVKM. The V and J ends lost 7 bases and 2 bases respectively, with 8 bases between them. The CDR3 totals 13 residues. For the CDR3, the DNA is TGTGCCAGCAATCAGGGAAACACCGGGGAGCTGTTTTTT. It encodes CASNQGNTGELFF. Based on the CDR3 plus reference TRBV28 and TRBJ2-2, the full variable domain is DVKVTQSSRYLVKRTGEKVFLECVQDMDHENMFWYRQDPGLGLRLIYFSYDVKMKEKGDIPEGYSVSREKKERFSLILESASTNQTSMYLCASNQGNTGELFFGEGSRLTVL.

The rearrangement joins TRBV28 to TRBJ2-1, with 7 bases aligning to TRBD2. The CDR3 has 14 amino acids. The germline CDR1 and CDR2 sequences are MDHEN and SYDVKM. The V gene end was trimmed by 1 base and the J gene end by 5 bases; junction bases not matched to a gene: 2. CDR3 sequence (DNA): TGTGCCAGCAGTTTATTTGGGAGGGACAATGAGCAGTTCTTC. This encodes CASSLFGRDNEQFF.

This clone showed up just once. V is TRBV6-6 and J is TRBJ1-2; no firm D call. V was trimmed by 0 bases and J by 4 bases, leaving 12 bases between them. The CDR3 is 15 residues long. Germline CDR1 MNHNY, CDR2 SVGAGI (reference sequence). CDR3 sequence reads: CASSYSPDQGYGYTF. DNA of the CDR3: TGTGCCAGCAGTTACTCCCCAGACCAAGGCTATGGCTACACCTTC.

The gene calls are TRBV11-3 and TRBJ2-1, with 8 bases aligning to TRBD2. CDR1 is SGHNT and CDR2 is YENEEA in the germline V gene. The trim removed 2 bases at V and 1 base at J, leaving 1 base unmatched. CDR3 length equals 15 residues. CDR3 sequence reads: CASSLTSGSYNEQFF. CDR3 coding DNA: TGTGCCAGCAGCTTAACTAGCGGATCCTACAATGAGCAGTTCTTC.

V and J are TRBV7-9 and TRBJ2-2; D might be TRBD1 or TRBD2, each matching 6 bases. The CDR3 length is 15 residues. V shed 2 bases and J shed 0 bases, with 7 bases lying between them. The V gene's germline CDR1 is SEHNR and CDR2 FQNEAQ (reference sequence). CDR3 bases: TGTGCCAGCAGCTTAAGGGGGGCGAACACCGGGGAGCTGTTTTTT. It codes for CASSLRGANTGELFF.

About this clone: Germline and junction disagree at one end, which may indicate a read error. V gene TRBV6-6 combines with J gene TRBJ2-3; tentative D call: TRBD1 (5 bases). The CDR3 totals 13 residues. Germline V CDR1 and CDR2: MNHNY, SVGAGI (reference sequence). CDR3: CASSYRGTDTQYF. In DNA form, the CDR3 reads TGTGCCAGCAGTTACAGGGGCACCGATACGCAGTATTTT.

The chain couples TRBV6-5 to TRBJ2-5; D is unclear. V shed 0 bases and J shed 2 bases, with 1 base lying between them. Looked up from germline, CDR1 is MNHEY and CDR2 is SVGAGI. The CDR3 has 12 residues. The CDR3 nucleotides are TGTGCCAGCAGTTACTCTCAAGAGACCCAGTACTTC. This gives the protein CASSYSQETQYF.

The chain has TRBV6-1 and TRBJ2-7; D is uncertain. V dropped 1 base and J dropped 7 bases, with 5 bases sitting between them. Germline lookup yields CDR1 MNHNS and CDR2 SASEGT. CDR3 length: 11 residues. CDR3 loop: CASSEEGEQYF. The CDR3 DNA reads TGTGCCAGCAGTGAAGAGGGAGAGCAGTACTTC.

V usage is TRBV10-3 and J usage is TRBJ2-6; D perhaps matches TRBD1 (6 bases). Trimming took off 5 bases at V and 2 bases at J, with 7 bases between the two ends. The germline gives CDR1 ENHRY, CDR2 SYGVKD. This CDR3 spans 14 amino acids. As DNA, the CDR3 is TGTGCCATCAGTTCAGGGGCTGGGGCCAACGTCCTGACTTTC. Translated: CAISSGAGANVLTF.

V and J are TRBV18 and TRBJ2-6; D might be TRBD1 (5 bases). The CDR3 consists of 14 residues. The germline V gene encodes CDR1 KGHSH and CDR2 LQKENI. Trimming removed 3 bases from V and 3 bases from J, with 6 bases in between. The CDR3 loop reads CASSPRVGANVLTF. In DNA, the CDR3 is TGTGCCAGCTCACCCAGGGTTGGGGCCAACGTCCTGACTTTC.

The CDR3 nucleotides read TGTGCCAGCAGATCCTCAGGGGGCACTGAAGCTTTCTTT. This codes for CASRSSGGTEAFF. The chain combines TRBV27 with TRBJ1-1; TRBD1 matches at 7 bases. Germline V gene data show CDR1 as MNHEY and CDR2 as SMNVEV (reference sequence). The ends lost 6 bases at V and 4 bases at J; junction bases unmatched: 5. The CDR3 loop spans 13 amino acids.

The V call is TRBV6-1, the J call TRBJ2-1; TRBD2 matches 8 bases. V dropped 3 bases and J dropped 2; count of bases not matched to a gene: 6. This CDR3 spans 16 amino acids. Germline CDR1 and CDR2: MNHNS and SASEGT. The chain's CDR3 is CASSDLAGPPYNEQFF. CDR3 DNA: TGTGCCAGCAGTGACCTAGCGGGTCCCCCCTACAATGAGCAGTTCTTC.

The chain carries TRBV11-2 and TRBJ2-5; D remains ambiguous. The V gene's germline CDR1 is SGHAT and CDR2 FQNNGV. The length of the CDR3 is 11 residues. The V and J ends lost 4 bases and 2 bases respectively, with 2 bases between them. The CDR3 region has the DNA TGTGCCAGCAGCTCTCAAGAGACCCAGTACTTC. This translates into CASSSQETQYF.

The chain uses TRBV6-1 and TRBJ1-2; D unresolved. CDR1 and CDR2 from the germline V gene are MNHNS and SASEGT. The CDR3 consists of 13 residues. V lost 6 bases, J lost 2 bases, and 10 bases lay in between. The CDR3 bases are TGTGCCAGCAGCGTTGAGGTCAACTATGGCTACACCTTC. This gives the protein CASSVEVNYGYTF.